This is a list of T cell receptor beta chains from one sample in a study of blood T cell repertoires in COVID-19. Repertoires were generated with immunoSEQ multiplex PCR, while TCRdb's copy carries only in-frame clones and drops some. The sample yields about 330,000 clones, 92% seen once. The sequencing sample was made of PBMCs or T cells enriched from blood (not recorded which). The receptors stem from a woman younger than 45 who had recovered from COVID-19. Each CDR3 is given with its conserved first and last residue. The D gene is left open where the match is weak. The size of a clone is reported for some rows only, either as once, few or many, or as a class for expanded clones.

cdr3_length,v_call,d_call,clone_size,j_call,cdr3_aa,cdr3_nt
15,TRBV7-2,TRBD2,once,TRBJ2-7,CASSSGLAGVGEQYF,TGTGCCAGCAGCTCCGGACTAGCGGGAGTTGGCGAGCAGTACTTC
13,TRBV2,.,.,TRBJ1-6,CASIMVYGSPLHF,TGTGCCAGCATCATGGTCTACGGTTCACCCCTCCACTTT
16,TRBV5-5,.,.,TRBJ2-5,CASSPLPGSAQETQYF,TGTGCCAGCAGCCCCCTCCCAGGTAGCGCCCAAGAGACCCAGTACTTC
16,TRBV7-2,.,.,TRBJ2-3,CASSLEEPARSGTQYF,TGTGCCAGCAGCTTAGAGGAGCCGGCCCGGTCGGGGACGCAGTATTTT
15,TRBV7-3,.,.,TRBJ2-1,CASSSGPSRYNEQFF,TGTGCCAGCAGCTCCGGCCCTAGCAGATACAATGAGCAGTTCTTC
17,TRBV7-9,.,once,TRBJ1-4,CASSPALGVATNEKLFF,TGTGCCAGCAGCCCAGCCTTGGGAGTTGCAACTAATGAAAAACTGTTTTTT
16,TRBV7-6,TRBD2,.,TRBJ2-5,CASSQRLAGRDETQYF,TGTGCCAGCAGCCAAAGACTAGCGGGAAGGGACGAGACCCAGTACTTC
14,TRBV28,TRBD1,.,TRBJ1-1,CASRGTGRDTEAFF,TGTGCCAGCAGGGGGACAGGTCGAGACACTGAAGCTTTCTTT
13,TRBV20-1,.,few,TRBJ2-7,CSASGGTKAEQYF,TGCAGTGCTAGTGGCGGGACCAAGGCCGAGCAGTACTTC
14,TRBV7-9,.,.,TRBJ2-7,CASSSGVGSYEQYF,TGTGCCAGCAGCTCGGGGGTGGGATCCTACGAGCAGTACTTC
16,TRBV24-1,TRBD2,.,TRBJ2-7,CATSDRTGGETYEQYF,TGTGCCACCAGTGACCGAACCGGGGGGGAGACCTACGAGCAGTACTTC
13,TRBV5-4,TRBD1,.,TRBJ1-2,CASSLDRGYGYTF,TGTGCCAGCAGCTTGGACAGGGGCTATGGCTACACCTTC
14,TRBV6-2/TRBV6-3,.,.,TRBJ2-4,CASSKPGERNIQYF,TGTGCCAGCAGTAAACCGGGGGAACGAAACATTCAGTACTTC
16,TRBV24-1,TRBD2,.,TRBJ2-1,CATSARRDYINNEQFF,TGTGCCACCAGTGCCCGGCGGGACTACATTAACAATGAGCAGTTCTTC
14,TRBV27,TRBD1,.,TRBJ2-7,CASLPTGSSYEQYF,TGTGCCAGCTTACCGACAGGGAGCTCCTACGAGCAGTACTTC
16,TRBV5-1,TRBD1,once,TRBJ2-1,CASSRGQGAHYNEQFF,TGCGCCAGCAGCCGCGGACAGGGAGCACACTACAATGAGCAGTTCTTC
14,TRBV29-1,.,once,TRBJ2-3,CSVEDPGSTDTQYF,TGCAGCGTTGAAGACCCGGGTTCCACAGATACGCAGTATTTT
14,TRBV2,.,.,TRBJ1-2,CASSDFGGGYGYTF,TGTGCCAGCAGTGATTTCGGGGGAGGCTATGGCTACACCTTC
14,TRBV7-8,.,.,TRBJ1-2,CASSLGSNLYGYTF,TGTGCCAGCAGCTTGGGCAGCAATCTTTATGGCTACACCTTC
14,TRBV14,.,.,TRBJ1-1,CASSQGWLLQGAFF,TGTGCCAGCAGCCAAGGGTGGCTTCTCCAGGGGGCTTTCTTT